The 17 T cell receptor beta chains reported below all come from one sample, sequenced in a study of glioma-infiltrating T cells. Amplification of TCR alpha and beta CDR3 regions from RNA used iRepertoire nested multiplex PCR. MiXCR, applied by TCRdb to the multiplex PCR reads, yields one record per CDR3 protein. In the table there are around 90,000 distinct CDR3 sequences, about 40% of which are singletons. The material sequenced was glioma tissue, nonneoplastic brain tissue, or PBMCs (not recorded which). Receptors were obtained from a human donor with low-grade glioma or glioblastoma, undergoing nonglioma brain surgery, or in good health (not recorded which).

Ten or more counts support this clonotype. This sequence joins TRBV4-2 and TRBJ2-1; 9 bases agree with TRBD2. V lost 1 base to trimming and J lost 4 bases; unmatched junction nucleotides: 8. There are 17 residues in the CDR3. Germline loops: CDR1 LGHNA, CDR2 YNFKEQ. The CDR3 DNA sequence: TGTGCCAGCAGCCAAGTTGGTAGCGGGAGTTTTTACAATGAGCAGTTCTTC. Residues: CASSQVGSGSFYNEQFF.

Worth noting for this clonotype: This may stem from a read error, because a much larger clone lies one nucleotide away. This chain links TRBV19 with TRBJ2-2; 8 positions match TRBD2. V shed 3 bases, J shed 6 bases, and the junction held 3 bases outside the gene matches. Per the germline V gene, CDR1 is LNHDA and CDR2 is SQIVND (reference sequence). The CDR3 spans 14 residues. The CDR3: CASSMGLEAGELFF. CDR3 bases: TGTGCCAGTAGTATGGGACTAGAGGCCGGGGAGCTGTTTTTT.

This clonotype was found many times. With a much larger clone just one base away, this may be a read error. V is TRBV6-1 and J is TRBJ2-3, with D maybe TRBD2 (6 bases). Germline loops: CDR1 MNHNS, CDR2 SASEGT. V was cut by 4 bases and J by 7 bases, with 15 bases left in between. The CDR3 extends over 14 amino acids. The CDR3 here is CASSGWDSPHTQYF. CDR3 DNA: TGTGCCAGCAGTGGATGGGACTCTCCCCATACGCAGTATTTT.

This clonotype was seen ten or more times. The chain links TRBV20-1 to TRBJ1-1; D is undetermined. The CDR3 has 12 residues. The V end was cut by 6 bases, the J end by 3 bases, with 11 bases between. The germline V gene encodes CDR1 DFQATT and CDR2 SNEGSKA (reference sequence). CDR3 nucleotide sequence: TGCAGTGCGACCGTTCCCGACACTGAAGCTTTCTTT. Its protein is CSATVPDTEAFF.

The chain combines TRBV6-5 with TRBJ2-2; 9 bases are shared with TRBD1. With 6 bases clipped from V and 5 bases from J, the junction kept 10 bases outside the gene matches. This CDR3 is 16 amino acids long. The germline gives CDR1 MNHEY, CDR2 SVGAGI. The CDR3 loop reads CASRSPGQGETGELFF. As DNA, the CDR3 is TGTGCCAGCAGGTCACCGGGACAGGGCGAAACCGGGGAGCTGTTTTTT.

J is TRBJ2-1 and V is TRBV12-3 or TRBV12-4, with a tentative D call TRBD1 (6 bases). The ends were cut back, 6 bases at V and 8 bases at J, with 17 bases in the middle. This CDR3 contains 14 residues. The CDR3 region is CASSTQGCSYEQFF. For the CDR3, the DNA is TGTGCCAGCAGCACACAGGGTTGCTCGTATGAGCAGTTCTTC.

This clonotype was counted between two and nine times. The chain links TRBV7-3 to TRBJ2-7; D perhaps matches TRBD2 (7 bases). CDR1 is SGHTA, CDR2 FQGTGA, per germline. The CDR3 has 14 amino acids. Trimming removed 2 bases from V and 5 bases from J, with 13 bases in between. CDR3 DNA sequence: TGTGCCAGCAGCTTATGGGGGGGCGGAAACGAGCAGTACTTC. This sequence encodes CASSLWGGGNEQYF.

In its sample, this clonotype was seen many times. This chain joins TRBV5-1 and TRBJ1-4; no definite D call. The V and J ends lost 2 bases and 0 bases respectively, with 5 bases between them. The CDR3 covers 14 residues. CDR1 is SGHRS and CDR2 is YFSETQ in the germline V gene. The CDR3 reads CASSLTATNEKLFF. Written as DNA, the CDR3 is TGCGCCAGCAGCTTAACAGCAACTAATGAAAAACTGTTTTTT.

The gene calls are TRBV28 and TRBJ2-1; possible D gene TRBD1, 6 bases. The CDR3 has 15 amino acids. The germline V and J ends were trimmed by 7 bases and 10 bases, with 23 bases remaining between them. Germline lookup yields CDR1 MDHEN and CDR2 SYDVKM. The CDR3 spells CASTPLRDTPCEQFF. CDR3 nucleotides: TGTGCCAGCACACCATTGAGGGACACACCCTGCGAGCAGTTCTTC.

Only a few counts were recorded for this clonotype. This may be a read error: a much more frequent sequence differs by one nucleotide. The chain employs TRBV3-1 and TRBJ2-7; possibly TRBD1 for D (6 bases). The CDR3 is made up of 13 amino acids. Germline values: CDR1 LGHDT, CDR2 YNNKEL (reference sequence). The CDR3 protein is CASGVRGSCEQYF. CDR3 nucleotide sequence: TGTGCCAGCGGTGTCAGGGGTTCCTGCGAGCAGTACTTC.

This clonotype was detected once. One junction end disagrees with the germline gene, perhaps due to a read error. This chain joins TRBV20-1 and TRBJ2-7, with D perhaps TRBD1 (5 bases). The last part of the DNA fits TRBJ2-5 better; the J call may be wrong. The CDR3 totals 11 residues. Germline V gene lookup returns CDR1 DFQATT and CDR2 SNEGSKA (reference sequence). CDR3 DNA: TGCAGTCCTAGGGGAACAGTGACCCAGTACTTC. Its translation: CSPRGTVTQYF.

The chain has TRBV28 and TRBJ2-1; D is perhaps TRBD2 (6 bases). The CDR3 runs 13 residues. Germline lookup yields CDR1 MDHEN and CDR2 SYDVKM. Written as DNA, the CDR3 is TGTGCGGCCAGGGTTGCGGGATTGAATGAGCAGTTCTTC. Translated, it gives CAARVAGLNEQFF.

This clonotype was recorded at least ten times. The chain uses TRBV11-3 and TRBJ2-7; no definite D call. Trimming shortened V by 1 base and J by 1 base, and 11 bases separated the two germline ends. The CDR3 consists of 15 residues. Germline CDR1 and CDR2: SGHNT and YENEEA. CDR3 DNA sequence: TGTGCCAGCAGCTTAGGCCTCGGTGGTTCCTACGAGCAGTACTTC. This sequence encodes CASSLGLGGSYEQYF. The full variable domain, its missing parts supplied by reference TRBV11-3 and TRBJ2-7, is EAGVVQSPRYKIIEKKQPVAFWCNPISGHNTLYWYLQNLGQGPELLIRYENEEAVDDSQLPKDRFSAERLKGVDSTLKIQPAELGDSAVYLCASSLGLGGSYEQYFGPGTRLTVT.

This clonotype showed up many times. V and J are TRBV7-9 and TRBJ2-7; 11 bases match TRBD1. Unmatched junction bases numbered 10, after V lost 5 bases and J lost 4 bases. The CDR3 is made up of 16 amino acids. Germline CDR1 is SEHNR and CDR2 is FQNEAQ (reference sequence). CDR3 residues: CASSPRSGQGAYEQYF. The CDR3 DNA is TGTGCCAGCAGCCCAAGAAGTGGACAGGGGGCATACGAGCAGTACTTC.

Ten or more counts support this clonotype. The rearrangement links TRBV14 to TRBJ2-1; D gene uncertain. CDR3 size: 13 residues. V lost 4 bases, J lost 4 bases, and 8 bases lay in between. Germline CDR1 reads SGHDN; CDR2 reads FVKESK. The CDR3, as DNA: TGTGCCAGCAGCCCTGGCTTGTACAATGAGCAGTTCTTC. It translates to CASSPGLYNEQFF.

A remark on this clonotype: The conserved closing phenylalanine or tryptophan is absent in this CDR3, likely reflecting a read error. This rearrangement joins TRBV20-1 to TRBJ2-7, with a weak D call TRBD1 (7 bases). CDR1 and CDR2 (germline): DFQATT, SNEGSKA (reference sequence). This CDR3 is 13 amino acids long. The CDR3 sequence: CSAWRDSSYGQYS. CDR3 bases: TGCAGTGCTTGGCGGGACAGCTCCTACGGGCAGTACTCC.

V gene TRBV7-9 combines with J gene TRBJ2-1; D uncertain. The germline CDR1 and CDR2 sequences are SEHNR and FQNEAQ (reference sequence). The CDR3 totals 14 residues. V dropped 5 bases and J dropped 6 bases, with 14 bases sitting between them. The CDR3 DNA reads as TGTGCCAGCAGCCCCAGACACCAGCCCAATGAGCAGTTCTTC. It is translated as CASSPRHQPNEQFF.